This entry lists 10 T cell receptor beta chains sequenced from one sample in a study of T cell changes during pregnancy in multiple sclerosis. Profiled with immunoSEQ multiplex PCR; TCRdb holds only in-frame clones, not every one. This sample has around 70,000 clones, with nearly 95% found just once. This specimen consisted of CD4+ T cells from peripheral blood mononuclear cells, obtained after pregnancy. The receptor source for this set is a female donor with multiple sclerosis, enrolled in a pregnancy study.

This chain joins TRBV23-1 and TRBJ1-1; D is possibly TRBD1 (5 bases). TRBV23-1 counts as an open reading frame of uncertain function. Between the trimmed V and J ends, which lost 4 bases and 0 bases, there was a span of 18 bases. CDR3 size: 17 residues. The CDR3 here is CASSRRDRKVMNTEAFF. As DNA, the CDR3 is TGCGCCAGCAGTCGGAGAGACAGAAAGGTCATGAACACTGAAGCTTTCTTT.

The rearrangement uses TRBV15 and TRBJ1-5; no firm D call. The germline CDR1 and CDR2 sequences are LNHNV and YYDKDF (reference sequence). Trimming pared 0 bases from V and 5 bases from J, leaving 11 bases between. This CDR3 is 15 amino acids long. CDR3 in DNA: TGTGCCACCAGCAGAGATCGAGGAGTATATCAGCCCCAGCATTTT. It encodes CATSRDRGVYQPQHF.

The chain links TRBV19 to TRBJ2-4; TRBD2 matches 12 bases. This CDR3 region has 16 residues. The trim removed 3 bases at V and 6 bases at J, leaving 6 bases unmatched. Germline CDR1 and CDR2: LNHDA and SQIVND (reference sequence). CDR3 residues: CASSMLAGGVRNIQYF. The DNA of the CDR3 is TGTGCCAGTAGTATGCTAGCGGGGGGGGTAAGAAACATTCAGTACTTC.

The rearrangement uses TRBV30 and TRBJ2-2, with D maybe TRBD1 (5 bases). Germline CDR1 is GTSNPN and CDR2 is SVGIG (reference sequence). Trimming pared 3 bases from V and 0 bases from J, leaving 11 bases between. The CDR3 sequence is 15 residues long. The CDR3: CAWRLRQTNTGELFF. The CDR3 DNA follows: TGTGCCTGGAGACTGCGACAGACGAACACCGGGGAGCTGTTTTTT. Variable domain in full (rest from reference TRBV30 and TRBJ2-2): SQTIHQWPATLVQPVGSPLSLECTVEGTSNPNLYWYRQAAGRGLQLLFYSVGIGQISSEVPQNLSASRPQDRQFILSSKKLLLSDSGFYLCAWRLRQTNTGELFFGEGSRLTVL.

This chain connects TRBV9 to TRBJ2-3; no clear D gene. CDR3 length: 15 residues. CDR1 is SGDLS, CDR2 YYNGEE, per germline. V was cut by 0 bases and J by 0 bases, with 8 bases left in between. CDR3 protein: CASSVDARSTDTQYF. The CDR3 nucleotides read TGTGCCAGCAGCGTAGACGCACGGAGCACAGATACGCAGTATTTT.

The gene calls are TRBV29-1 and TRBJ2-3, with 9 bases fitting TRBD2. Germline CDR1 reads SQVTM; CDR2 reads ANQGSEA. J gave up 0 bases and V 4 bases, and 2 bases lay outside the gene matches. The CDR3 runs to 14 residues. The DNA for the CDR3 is TGCAGCGTTGCAAGCGGGAGGAGCACAGATACGCAGTATTTT. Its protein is CSVASGRSTDTQYF.

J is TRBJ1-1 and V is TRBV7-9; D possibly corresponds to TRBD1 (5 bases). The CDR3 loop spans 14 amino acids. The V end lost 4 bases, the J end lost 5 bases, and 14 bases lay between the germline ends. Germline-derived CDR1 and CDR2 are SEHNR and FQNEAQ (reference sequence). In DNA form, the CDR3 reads TGTGCCAGCAGCTCTAGCGGGGGTGGGACTGAAGCTTTCTTT. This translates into CASSSSGGGTEAFF.

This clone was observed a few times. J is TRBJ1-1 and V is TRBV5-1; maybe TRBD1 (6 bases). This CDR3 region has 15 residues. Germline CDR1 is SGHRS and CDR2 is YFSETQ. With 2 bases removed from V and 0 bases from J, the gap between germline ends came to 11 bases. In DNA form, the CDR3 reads TGCGCCAGCAGCTTACAGGGCAGCATGAACACTGAAGCTTTCTTT. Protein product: CASSLQGSMNTEAFF.

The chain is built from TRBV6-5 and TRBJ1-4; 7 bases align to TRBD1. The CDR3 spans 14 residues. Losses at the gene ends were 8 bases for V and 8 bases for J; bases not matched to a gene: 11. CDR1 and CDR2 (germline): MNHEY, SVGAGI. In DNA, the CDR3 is TGTGCCAGCCGCCTGCAGACAGGGCAAGAAAAACTGTTTTTT. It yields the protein CASRLQTGQEKLFF.

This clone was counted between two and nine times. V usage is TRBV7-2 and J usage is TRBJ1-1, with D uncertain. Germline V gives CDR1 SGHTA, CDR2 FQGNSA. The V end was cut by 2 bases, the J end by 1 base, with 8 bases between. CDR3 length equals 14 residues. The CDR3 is CASSLTVSNTEAFF. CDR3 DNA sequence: TGTGCCAGCAGCTTAACAGTTTCGAACACTGAAGCTTTCTTT.